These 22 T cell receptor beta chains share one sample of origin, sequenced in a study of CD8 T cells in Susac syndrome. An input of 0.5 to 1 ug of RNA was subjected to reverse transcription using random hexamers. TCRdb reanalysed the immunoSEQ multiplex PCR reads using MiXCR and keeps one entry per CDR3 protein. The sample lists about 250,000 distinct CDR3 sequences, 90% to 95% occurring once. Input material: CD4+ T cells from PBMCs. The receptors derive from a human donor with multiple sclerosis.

The CDR3 sequence: CASSLEGRASSYGYTF. The CDR3 DNA reads as TGCGCCAGCAGCTTGGAGGGCAGGGCTTCCTCCTATGGCTACACCTTC. This chain connects TRBV5-1 to TRBJ1-2, with D perhaps matching TRBD1 (5 bases). Germline values: CDR1 SGHRS, CDR2 YFSETQ. This CDR3 comprises 16 residues. V was trimmed by 0 bases and J by 4 bases, leaving 16 bases between them.

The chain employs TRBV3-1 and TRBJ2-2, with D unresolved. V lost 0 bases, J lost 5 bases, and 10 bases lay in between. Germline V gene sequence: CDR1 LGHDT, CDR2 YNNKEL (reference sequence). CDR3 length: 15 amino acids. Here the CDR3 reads CASSQDAAKTGELFF. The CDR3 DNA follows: TGTGCCAGCAGCCAAGATGCGGCCAAAACCGGGGAGCTGTTTTTT.

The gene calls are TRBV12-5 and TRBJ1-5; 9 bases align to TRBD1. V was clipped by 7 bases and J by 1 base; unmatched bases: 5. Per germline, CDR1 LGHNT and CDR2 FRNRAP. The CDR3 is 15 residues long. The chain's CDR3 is CASAPTGGSNQPQHF. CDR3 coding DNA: TGTGCTAGTGCCCCGACAGGGGGAAGCAATCAGCCCCAGCATTTT.

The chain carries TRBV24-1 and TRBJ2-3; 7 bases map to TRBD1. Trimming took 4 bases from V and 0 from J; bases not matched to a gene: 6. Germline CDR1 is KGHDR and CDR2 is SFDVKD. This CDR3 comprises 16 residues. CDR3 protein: CATSDHRGSSTDTQYF. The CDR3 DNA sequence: TGTGCCACCAGTGACCACAGGGGATCTAGCACAGATACGCAGTATTTT.

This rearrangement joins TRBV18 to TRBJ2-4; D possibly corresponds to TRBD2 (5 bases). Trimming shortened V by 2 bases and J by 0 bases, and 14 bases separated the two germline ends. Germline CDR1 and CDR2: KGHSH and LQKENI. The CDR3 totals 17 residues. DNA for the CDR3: TGTGCCAGCTCACCAACCGAGGGTTTACTAGCCAAAAACATTCAGTACTTC. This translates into CASSPTEGLLAKNIQYF.

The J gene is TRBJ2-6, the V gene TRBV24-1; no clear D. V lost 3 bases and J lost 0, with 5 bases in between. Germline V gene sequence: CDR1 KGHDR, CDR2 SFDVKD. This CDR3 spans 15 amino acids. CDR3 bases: TGTGCCACCAGTGATCAGACCTCTGGGGCCAACGTCCTGACTTTC. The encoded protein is CATSDQTSGANVLTF.

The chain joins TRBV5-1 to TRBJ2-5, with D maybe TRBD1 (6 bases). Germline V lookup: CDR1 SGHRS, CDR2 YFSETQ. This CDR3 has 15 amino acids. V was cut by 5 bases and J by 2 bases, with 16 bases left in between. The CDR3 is CASRITRTEQETQYF. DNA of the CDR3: TGCGCCAGCAGAATAACAAGGACAGAACAAGAGACCCAGTACTTC.

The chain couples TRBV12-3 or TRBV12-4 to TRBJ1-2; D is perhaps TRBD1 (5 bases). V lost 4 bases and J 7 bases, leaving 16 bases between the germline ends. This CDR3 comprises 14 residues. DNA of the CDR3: TGTGCCAGCAGTTCGACAGTCTCGGTGCGTGGCTACACCTTC. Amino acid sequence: CASSSTVSVRGYTF.

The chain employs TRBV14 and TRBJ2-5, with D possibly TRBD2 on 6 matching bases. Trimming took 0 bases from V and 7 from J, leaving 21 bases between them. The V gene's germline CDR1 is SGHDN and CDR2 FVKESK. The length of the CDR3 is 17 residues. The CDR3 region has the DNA TGTGCCAGCAGCCAAGATCATAGACTAGTCCTAGGAGGGACCCAGTACTTC. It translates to CASSQDHRLVLGGTQYF.

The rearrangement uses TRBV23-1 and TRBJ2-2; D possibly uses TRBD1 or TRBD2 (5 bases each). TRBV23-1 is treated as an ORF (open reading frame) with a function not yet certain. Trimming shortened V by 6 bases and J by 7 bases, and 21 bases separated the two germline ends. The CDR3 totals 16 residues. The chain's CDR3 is CASSYPQGEDGGELFF. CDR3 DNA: TGCGCCAGCAGCTATCCCCAGGGAGAGGATGGCGGGGAGCTGTTTTTT.

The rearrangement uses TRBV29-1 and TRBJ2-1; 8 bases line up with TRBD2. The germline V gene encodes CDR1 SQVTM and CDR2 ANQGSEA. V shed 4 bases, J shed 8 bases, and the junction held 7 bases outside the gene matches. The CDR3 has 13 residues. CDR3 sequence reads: CSVGHGGGDEQFF. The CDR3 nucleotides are TGCAGCGTTGGCCACGGGGGGGGCGATGAGCAGTTCTTC.

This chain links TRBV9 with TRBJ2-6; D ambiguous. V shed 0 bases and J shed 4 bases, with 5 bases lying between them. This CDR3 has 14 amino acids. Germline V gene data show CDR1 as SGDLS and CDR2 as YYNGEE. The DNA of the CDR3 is TGTGCCAGCAGCGTAGGTTGGGGGGCCAACGTCCTGACTTTC. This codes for CASSVGWGANVLTF.

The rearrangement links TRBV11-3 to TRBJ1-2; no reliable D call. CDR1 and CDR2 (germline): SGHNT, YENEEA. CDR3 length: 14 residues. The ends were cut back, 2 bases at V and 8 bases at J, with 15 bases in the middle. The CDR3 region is CASSLSVSPLGYTF. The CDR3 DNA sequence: TGTGCCAGCAGCTTATCGGTGTCCCCCCTCGGCTACACCTTC.

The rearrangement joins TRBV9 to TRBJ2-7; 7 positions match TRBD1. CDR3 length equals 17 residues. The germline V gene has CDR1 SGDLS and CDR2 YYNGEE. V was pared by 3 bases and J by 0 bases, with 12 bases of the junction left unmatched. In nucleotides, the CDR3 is TGTGCCAGCAGCGCAGACACAGGGGCAGGACTCTCCTACGAGCAGTACTTC. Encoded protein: CASSADTGAGLSYEQYF.

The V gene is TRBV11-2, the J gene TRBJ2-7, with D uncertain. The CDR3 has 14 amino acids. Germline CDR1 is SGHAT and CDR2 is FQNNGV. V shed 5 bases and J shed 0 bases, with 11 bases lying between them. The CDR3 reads CASSGQWSSYEQYF. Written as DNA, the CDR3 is TGTGCCAGCAGCGGGCAGTGGAGCTCCTACGAGCAGTACTTC.

The CDR3 spells CASSPSGQGEDTQYF. The CDR3, as DNA: TGCGCCAGCAGCCCTTCCGGACAGGGTGAAGATACGCAGTATTTT. The chain combines TRBV4-1 with TRBJ2-3, with 8 bases lining up with TRBD1. J gave up 5 bases and V 4 bases, and 8 bases lay outside the gene matches. Germline assignment: CDR1 MGHRA and CDR2 YSYEKL. The CDR3 is 15 amino acids.

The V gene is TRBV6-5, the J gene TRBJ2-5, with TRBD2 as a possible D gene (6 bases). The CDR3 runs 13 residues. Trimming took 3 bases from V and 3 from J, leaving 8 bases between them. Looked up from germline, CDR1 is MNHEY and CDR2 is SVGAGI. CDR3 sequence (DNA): TGTGCCAGCAGTTATGGGGGGAAAGAGACCCAGTACTTC. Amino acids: CASSYGGKETQYF.

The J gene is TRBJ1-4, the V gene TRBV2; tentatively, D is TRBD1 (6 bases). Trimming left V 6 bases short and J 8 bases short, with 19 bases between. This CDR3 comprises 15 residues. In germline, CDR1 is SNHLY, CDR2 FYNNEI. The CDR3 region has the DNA TGTGCCAGCAGCCAACGGATTGGCCAGGGGGAAAAACTGTTTTTT. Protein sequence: CASSQRIGQGEKLFF.

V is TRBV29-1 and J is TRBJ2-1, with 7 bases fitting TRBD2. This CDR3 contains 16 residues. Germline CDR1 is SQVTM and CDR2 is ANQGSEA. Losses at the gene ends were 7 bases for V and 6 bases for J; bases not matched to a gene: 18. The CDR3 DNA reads TGCAGCGCGCGAGGAATGCCCGAGCGGGGACCCAATGAGCAGTTCTTC. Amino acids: CSARGMPERGPNEQFF.

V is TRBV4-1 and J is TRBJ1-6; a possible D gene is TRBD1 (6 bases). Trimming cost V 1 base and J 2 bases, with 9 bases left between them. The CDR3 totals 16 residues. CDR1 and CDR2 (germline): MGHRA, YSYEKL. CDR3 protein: CASSQGGQTYNSPLHF. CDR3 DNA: TGCGCCAGCAGCCAAGGAGGACAGACCTATAATTCACCCCTCCACTTT.

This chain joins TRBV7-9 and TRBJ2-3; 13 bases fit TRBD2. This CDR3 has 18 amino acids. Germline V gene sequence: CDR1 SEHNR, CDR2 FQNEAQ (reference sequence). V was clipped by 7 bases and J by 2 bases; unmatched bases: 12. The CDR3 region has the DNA TGTGCCAGCACCTTGAGGCGGACTAGCGGGAGAGACACAGATACGCAGTATTTT. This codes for CASTLRRTSGRDTDTQYF.

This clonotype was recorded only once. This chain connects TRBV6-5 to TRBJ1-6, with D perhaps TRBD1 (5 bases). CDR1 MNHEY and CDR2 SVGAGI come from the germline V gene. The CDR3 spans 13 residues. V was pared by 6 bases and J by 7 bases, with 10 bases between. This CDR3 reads CASRDWGNSPLHF. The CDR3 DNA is TGTGCCAGCAGGGACTGGGGGAATTCACCCCTCCACTTT.